Following are 14 T cell receptor beta chains from one sample sequenced in a study of CD8+CD57+ T cells in acquired aplastic anemia. CDR3 and TCR beta VDJ profiling relied on a genomic DNA template. MiXCR was run by TCRdb on the reads, yielding one entry per CDR3 protein. This table holds 200,000 to 300,000 distinct CDR3 sequences, less than 85% found once. Patients chosen for sequencing had shown CD8+CD57+ cell expansion by flow cytometry. The source material was sorted CD4+, CD8+, or CD8+CD57+ T cells (not recorded which) from PBMCs. The receptor source for this set is a human donor with aplastic anemia.

This chain uses TRBV5-1 with TRBJ2-3; perhaps D is TRBD1 or TRBD2 (6 bases each). V was clipped by 4 bases and J by 11 bases, with 17 bases between them. The CDR3 is made up of 13 amino acids. Germline V gene sequence: CDR1 SGHRS, CDR2 YFSETQ. The CDR3 DNA reads as TGCGCCAGCAGCCCCGCCGGGGGCAGCAAGCAGTATTTT. Amino acids: CASSPAGGSKQYF. Complete variable domain (other parts from reference TRBV5-1 and TRBJ2-3): KAGVTQTPRYLIKTRGQQVTLSCSPISGHRSVSWYQQTPGQGLQFLFEYFSETQRNKGNFPGRFSGRQFSNSRSEMNVSTLELGDSALYLCASSPAGGSKQYFGPGTRLTVL.

This clonotype occurred many times. V and J are TRBV4-2 and TRBJ2-4; 8 bases match TRBD1. Trimming removed 0 bases from V and 8 bases from J; junction bases left unmatched: 6. The CDR3 spans 15 residues. In germline, CDR1 is LGHNA, CDR2 YNFKEQ. CDR3 bases: TGTGCCAGCAGCCAAGACTGGACAGGGTGGGACATTCAGTACTTC. Translating gives CASSQDWTGWDIQYF.

As to this clonotype: The conserved phenylalanine or tryptophan is not found at the CDR3 terminus, so this likely reflects a read error. It is unclear where the CDR3 begins or ends on the DNA, so no DNA is shown, and the CDR3 is as TCRdb lists it. The V call is TRBV7-9, the J call TRBJ2-3; the DNA was not compared with TRBD2, the D call given in the table. The CDR3 length equals 13 residues, ends included. Germline V lookup: CDR1 SEHNR, CDR2 FQNEAQ (reference sequence). The CDR3 protein is CASGGAGNNQYYG.

The chain couples TRBV9 to TRBJ2-3; D is perhaps TRBD2 (7 bases). The V gene's germline CDR1 is SGDLS and CDR2 YYNGEE. The CDR3 sequence is 14 residues long. The V end lost 4 bases, the J end lost 8 bases, and 17 bases lay between the germline ends. The CDR3 region is CASSLGGGGSTQYF. The CDR3 nucleotides read TGTGCCAGCAGCCTAGGGGGAGGCGGGAGTACGCAGTATTTT. The complete variable domain, with remaining parts taken from reference TRBV9 and TRBJ2-3, reads DSGVTQTPKHLITATGQRVTLRCSPRSGDLSVYWYQQSLDQGLQFLIQYYNGEERAKGNILERFSAQQFPDLHSELNLSSLELGDSALYFCASSLGGGGSTQYFGPGTRLTVL.

The chain carries TRBV7-8 and TRBJ2-7; the D gene is possibly TRBD2 (5 bases). CDR3 length equals 18 residues. Germline CDR1 reads SGHVS; CDR2 reads FQNEAQ. Trimming cost V 2 bases and J 1 base, with 21 bases left between them. CDR3 protein: CASSLHGGPDALSYEQYV. The DNA of the CDR3 is TGTGCCAGCAGCTTACATGGAGGCCCCGATGCGCTGTCCTACGAGCAGTACGTC.

Comments on this clonotype: A junction end diverges from the germline sequence, so it may reflect a read error. The chain joins TRBV7-3 to TRBJ2-7, with 8 bases matching TRBD2. Per the germline V gene, CDR1 is SGHTA and CDR2 is FQGTGA. This CDR3 is 14 amino acids long. CDR3 nucleotides: TGTGCCAGCAGCTCCGCGGGAGGTTCCTACAAGGAGCACTTC. Residues: CASSSAGGSYKEHF.

With respect to this clonotype: The junction does not match germline at one end; this may be a read error. The chain carries TRBV7-8 and TRBJ2-3; D perhaps matches TRBD2 (6 bases). The CDR3 totals 13 residues. Germline assignment: CDR1 SGHVS and CDR2 FQNEAQ. CDR3 bases: TGTGCCAGCAGGGACGGGGGAGGTGCCACGCCGTATTTT. It yields the protein CASRDGGGATPYF. The full variable domain, rest sourced from reference TRBV7-8 and TRBJ2-3, is GAGVSQSPRYKVAKRGQDVALRCDPISGHVSLFWYQQALGQGPEFLTYFQNEAQLDKSGLPSDRFFAERPEGSVSTLKIQRTQQEDSAVYLCASRDGGGATPYFGPGTRLTVL.

J is TRBJ2-7 and V is TRBV5-6, with D possibly matching TRBD2 (7 bases). The CDR3 has 15 residues. The V end was cut by 0 bases, the J end by 2 bases, with 12 bases between. Looked up from germline, CDR1 is SGHDT and CDR2 is YYEEEE. The CDR3 nucleotides are TGTGCCAGCAGCTTGGGGGAGGGGGGAGCCTACGAGCAGTACTTC. It is translated as CASSLGEGGAYEQYF.

This clonotype turned up a few times. At one of its ends the junction is not consistent with the germline gene, which may arise from a read error. The rearrangement joins TRBV12-3 or TRBV12-4 to TRBJ2-4; D is ambiguous. The CDR3 spans 12 residues. The DNA for the CDR3 is TGTGCCAGCAGATTAGCTGGGAACATTCAGTACTTC. Translated: CASRLAGNIQYF.

The rearrangement uses TRBV15 and TRBJ1-6, with D maybe TRBD1 (5 bases). V was clipped by 4 bases and J by 9 bases, with 10 bases between them. The CDR3 covers 13 residues. Germline CDR1 is LNHNV and CDR2 is YYDKDF (reference sequence). CDR3 DNA: TGTGCCACCAGCACAGGGTTTGGTTCACCCCTCCACTTT. Residues: CATSTGFGSPLHF.

This clonotype was counted a few times. Relative to the germline gene, one junction end is altered; a read error may explain this. This chain joins TRBV15 and TRBJ2-3; D gene uncertain. CDR1 LNHNV and CDR2 YYDKDF come from the germline V gene (reference sequence). This CDR3 is 15 amino acids long. In DNA, the CDR3 is TGTGCCACCAGGAGAGAGGTAGCCGGAGCAGATACGCAGTATTTT. The encoded protein is CATRREVAGADTQYF.

As to this clonotype: The junction differs from germline at one of its ends, possibly a read error. This chain's CDR3 is CASSLGQAGNTEVFF. CDR3 sequence (DNA): TGTGCCAGCAGCTTGGGTCAGGCAGGGAACACTGAAGTTTTCTTT. The rearrangement joins TRBV5-5 to TRBJ1-1; D might be TRBD1 (5 bases). The germline CDR1 and CDR2 sequences are SGHKS and YYEKEE (reference sequence). CDR3 length: 15 amino acids.

This clonotype was observed many times. This chain uses TRBV6-2 or TRBV6-3 with TRBJ2-7; maybe TRBD1 (6 bases). Trimming removed 6 bases at V and 3 bases at J, with 18 bases between. In germline, CDR1 is MNHEY, CDR2 SVGEGT. The CDR3 sequence is 15 residues long. This CDR3 is CASSSPRQGSYEQYV. CDR3 in DNA: TGTGCCAGCAGCAGTCCCCGTCAGGGGAGCTACGAGCAGTACGTC.

The chain is built from TRBV2 and TRBJ2-3; D might be TRBD2 (6 bases). Germline V lookup: CDR1 SNHLY, CDR2 FYNNEI. Trimming shortened V by 8 bases and J by 1 base, and 13 bases separated the two germline ends. This CDR3 has 14 amino acids. CDR3 coding DNA: TGTGCCAGCGGGGTAGGGGAGGGCACAGATACGCAGTATTTT. Translation gives CASGVGEGTDTQYF.